The 27 T cell receptor beta chains below all came from one sample that was sequenced in a study of identical twins. TCRdb independently ran MiXCR on the 5' RACE reads; one entry per CDR3 protein. The profile shows about 890,000 distinct CDR3 sequences, approximately 13% of them singletons. The same data also contributed to another study, on yellow fever vaccine responses in identical twins.

What was sequenced was PBMCs. These receptors were collected from a woman aged 18-29 years in good health.

There are many counts of this clonotype. This chain joins TRBV28 and TRBJ2-2, with a tentative D call TRBD2 (6 bases). CDR3 size: 17 residues. The V and J ends lost 7 bases and 7 bases respectively, with 25 bases between them. Germline V lookup: CDR1 MDHEN, CDR2 SYDVKM. CDR3 in amino acids: CASTPSRAGTGVGELFF. The CDR3 DNA is TGTGCCAGCACCCCATCCCGGGCGGGGACGGGTGTCGGGGAGCTGTTTTTT. Together with reference TRBV28 and TRBJ2-2, the CDR3 gives the full variable domain: DVKVTQSSRYLVKRTGEKVFLECVQDMDHENMFWYRQDPGLGLRLIYFSYDVKMKEKGDIPEGYSVSREKKERFSLILESASTNQTSMYLCASTPSRAGTGVGELFFGEGSRLTVL.

The V call is TRBV5-6, the J call TRBJ2-1; TRBD2 matches 9 bases. Germline V gene lookup returns CDR1 SGHDT and CDR2 YYEEEE. V shed 5 bases and J 7 bases; nucleotides not matched to a gene: 16. This CDR3 region has 17 residues. The CDR3 DNA is TGTGCCAGCAGGATACGCCGGGGCGGGGCGGGAGGGAATGAGCAGTTCTTC. This codes for CASRIRRGGAGGNEQFF.

V is TRBV6-1 and J is TRBJ1-1; D remains ambiguous. The CDR3 is 15 amino acids. Germline loops: CDR1 MNHNS, CDR2 SASEGT. The V and J ends lost 5 bases and 0 bases respectively, with 13 bases between them. For the CDR3, the DNA is TGTGCCAGCAGTCATTCCGGAGGGATGAACACTGAAGCTTTCTTT. This gives the protein CASSHSGGMNTEAFF.

This clonotype occurred many times. The genes are TRBV2 and TRBJ2-5; the match to TRBD1 covers 8 bases. The CDR3 runs 13 residues. Germline CDR1 reads SNHLY; CDR2 reads FYNNEI. V dropped 4 bases and J dropped 5; count of bases not matched to a gene: 3. The CDR3 reads CASSGQGLETQYF. CDR3 sequence (DNA): TGTGCCAGCAGTGGACAGGGGCTGGAGACCCAGTACTTC.

For the CDR3, the DNA is TGCAGCGTTGATCCCGTTCTAGCGGGAACCACAGATACGCAGTATTTT. Protein sequence: CSVDPVLAGTTDTQYF. V is TRBV29-1 and J is TRBJ2-3; 9 nucleotides line up with TRBD2. The V segment lost 3 bases and the J segment 2 bases; nucleotides outside the gene matches: 9. The germline V gene has CDR1 SQVTM and CDR2 ANQGSEA. The CDR3 extends over 16 amino acids.

Ten or more counts support this clonotype. The gene calls are TRBV12-3 or TRBV12-4 and TRBJ2-7; D may correspond to TRBD1 or TRBD2 (5 bases each). Trimming shortened V by 1 base and J by 0 bases, and 7 bases separated the two germline ends. This CDR3 has 14 amino acids. For the CDR3, the DNA is TGTGCCAGCAGTTTAGGGGGGAACTCCTACGAGCAGTACTTC. Protein: CASSLGGNSYEQYF.

This clonotype was detected ten times or more. This chain joins TRBV5-1 and TRBJ2-3; D might be TRBD2 (6 bases). The CDR3 has 16 residues. Trimming shortened V by 2 bases and J by 0 bases, and 13 bases separated the two germline ends. Germline assignment: CDR1 SGHRS and CDR2 YFSETQ. The CDR3 DNA follows: TGCGCCAGCAGCTTCCCCCGAGGGACTAGCACAGATACGCAGTATTTT. Its translation: CASSFPRGTSTDTQYF.

This clonotype occurred a few times. J is TRBJ2-1 and V is TRBV10-3, with 8 nucleotides matching TRBD2. The length of the CDR3 is 15 residues. The V gene end was trimmed by 3 bases and the J gene end by 6 bases; junction bases not matched to a gene: 7. Germline V gene sequence: CDR1 ENHRY, CDR2 SYGVKD. The CDR3 bases are TGTGCCATCAGTGAAGCGGCGGGGGGACCCAATGAGCAGTTCTTC. It encodes CAISEAAGGPNEQFF.

This clonotype was recorded a few times. One end of the junction does not line up with germline, which may come from a read error. The chain employs TRBV11-3 and TRBJ2-1; D not certain. This CDR3 spans 13 amino acids. Germline V gene sequence: CDR1 SGHNT, CDR2 YENEEA. Here the CDR3 reads CASSLGSFNEQFF. The CDR3 bases are TGTGCCAGCAGCTTAGGTTCCTTCAATGAGCAGTTCTTC.

This chain uses TRBV14 with TRBJ2-3, with D tentatively TRBD2 (6 bases). The length of the CDR3 is 17 residues. Deletions cut 3 bases from V and 4 bases from J, with 20 bases between. The germline V gene has CDR1 SGHDN and CDR2 FVKESK. CDR3 sequence reads: CASSHREQFPRADTQYF. Here the CDR3 DNA reads TGTGCCAGCAGCCATCGGGAGCAGTTTCCGAGGGCAGATACGCAGTATTTT.

The V and J genes are TRBV6-1 and TRBJ2-5, with TRBD2 identical over 7 bases. The CDR3 covers 14 residues. CDR1 is MNHNS, CDR2 SASEGT, per germline. V lost 8 bases and J lost 0; bases outside the gene matches: 6. DNA for the CDR3: TGTGCCAGCCGAAACCTAGCGGACCAAGAGACCCAGTACTTC. It yields the protein CASRNLADQETQYF.

V gene TRBV15 combines with J gene TRBJ2-4; 8 bases line up with TRBD2. With 0 bases clipped from V and 4 bases from J, the junction kept 5 bases outside the gene matches. This CDR3 has 16 residues. In germline, CDR1 is LNHNV, CDR2 YYDKDF (reference sequence). As DNA, the CDR3 is TGTGCCACCAGCAGAGAGGCGGGAGGTTGGAAAAACATTCAGTACTTC. Translation gives CATSREAGGWKNIQYF.

The table lists this clonotype with a few counts. The chain uses TRBV3-1 and TRBJ1-5; the D is unclear. V shed 7 bases and J shed 7 bases, with 32 bases lying between them. The CDR3 sequence is 19 residues long. Germline V gene sequence: CDR1 LGHDT, CDR2 YNNKEL (reference sequence). CDR3 in DNA: TGTGCCAGCATCCCAAGCATATTCGACACTTTTCTGGCTAAGCAGCCCCAGCATTTT. Protein: CASIPSIFDTFLAKQPQHF.

This clonotype was seen only a few times. The chain links TRBV7-9 to TRBJ2-3, with a weak D call TRBD2 (5 bases). Germline CDR1 reads SEHNR; CDR2 reads FQNEAQ (reference sequence). The ends were cut back, 5 bases at V and 6 bases at J, with 15 bases in the middle. The CDR3 consists of 14 residues. The CDR3 DNA reads as TGTGCCAGCAGCCAACGGGAAATCGGGGATACGCAGTATTTT. Translated, it gives CASSQREIGDTQYF. Drawing the rest from reference TRBV7-9 and TRBJ2-3, the complete variable domain is DTGVSQNPRHKITKRGQNVTFRCDPISEHNRLYWYRQTLGQGPEFLTYFQNEAQLEKSRLLSDRFSAERPKGSFSTLEIQRTEQGDSAMYLCASSQREIGDTQYFGPGTRLTVL.

The chain carries TRBV3-1 and TRBJ2-7, with 15 bases aligning to TRBD2. CDR1 and CDR2 from the germline V gene are LGHDT and YNNKEL (reference sequence). J lost 5 bases, V lost 4 bases, and 6 bases had no gene match. The CDR3 runs 16 residues. CDR3 sequence: CASSPPGLAGGHEQYF. CDR3 nucleotides: TGTGCCAGCAGCCCCCCGGGACTAGCGGGGGGCCACGAGCAGTACTTC.

This clonotype has ten or more counts. The rearrangement links TRBV12-3 or TRBV12-4 to TRBJ1-5; D not resolved. V lost 7 bases, J lost 6 bases, and 13 bases lay in between. The CDR3 extends over 13 amino acids. The CDR3 reads CASNPSGFQPQHF. In DNA, the CDR3 is TGTGCCAGCAATCCCAGTGGTTTTCAGCCCCAGCATTTT.

This chain connects TRBV7-9 to TRBJ2-5, with D hard to call. Looked up from germline, CDR1 is SEHNR and CDR2 is FQNEAQ (reference sequence). The CDR3 loop spans 12 amino acids. The V end was cut by 5 bases, the J end by 5 bases, with 9 bases between. The CDR3 loop reads CASSRPDETQYF. Written as DNA, the CDR3 is TGTGCCAGCAGCCGCCCAGACGAGACCCAGTACTTC.

Only a few counts were recorded for this clonotype. V is TRBV4-1 and J is TRBJ2-3; 11 nucleotides agree with TRBD2. Losses at the gene ends were 1 base for V and 7 bases for J; bases not matched to a gene: 4. Looked up from germline, CDR1 is MGHRA and CDR2 is YSYEKL. The CDR3 spans 15 residues. CDR3 region: CASSQVAGGPYTQYF. For the CDR3, the DNA is TGCGCCAGCAGCCAAGTAGCGGGGGGGCCGTATACGCAGTATTTT.

The genes are TRBV23-1 and TRBJ2-5, with TRBD2 identical over 10 bases. TRBV23-1 is flagged as an ORF with uncertain function. The CDR3 length is 16 residues. V gave up 0 bases and J gave up 5 bases; unmatched junction bases: 6. The CDR3 here is CASSQSERGGLETQYF. The CDR3 DNA sequence: TGCGCCAGCAGTCAATCTGAGCGGGGGGGCCTGGAGACCCAGTACTTC.

The table lists this clonotype with a few counts. This chain links TRBV13 with TRBJ1-1; 10 bases align to TRBD1. Losses at the gene ends were 8 bases for V and 6 bases for J; bases not matched to a gene: 18. Germline CDR1 and CDR2: PRHDT and FYEKMQ (reference sequence). The CDR3 runs 17 residues. The DNA of the CDR3 is TGTGCCAGCGGACTTAGTGGGACAGGGGTGGGTCGGGCTGAAGCTTTCTTT. This translates into CASGLSGTGVGRAEAFF.

The chain is built from TRBV6-5 and TRBJ1-5; D gene ambiguous. V was clipped by 2 bases and J by 4 bases, with 9 bases between them. Germline values: CDR1 MNHEY, CDR2 SVGAGI. This CDR3 spans 14 amino acids. The CDR3 region is CASSYQQQNQPQHF. CDR3 DNA: TGTGCCAGCAGTTACCAACAGCAGAATCAGCCCCAGCATTTT.

There are many counts of this clonotype. The chain is built from TRBV7-2 and TRBJ2-7; tentatively, D is TRBD2 (5 bases). Trimming cost V 3 bases and J 4 bases, with 16 bases left between them. There are 15 residues in the CDR3. The germline V gene has CDR1 SGHTA and CDR2 FQGNSA. CDR3 amino acids: CASSFVEGVSYEQYF. The CDR3 DNA reads TGTGCCAGCAGCTTTGTTGAGGGAGTGTCTTACGAGCAGTACTTC.

The CDR3 spells CASSALSDNEQFF. The CDR3 DNA reads TGCGCCAGCAGCGCCCTTTCGGACAATGAGCAGTTCTTC. The chain joins TRBV5-1 to TRBJ2-1, with no clear D. V was clipped by 4 bases and J by 5 bases, with 10 bases between them. The CDR3 has 13 amino acids. CDR1 and CDR2 from the germline V gene are SGHRS and YFSETQ.

This clonotype was detected ten times or more. The chain combines TRBV5-1 with TRBJ2-7, with D tentatively TRBD2 (6 bases). CDR3 length equals 13 residues. Germline loops: CDR1 SGHRS, CDR2 YFSETQ. Trimming left V 2 bases short and J 3 bases short, with 9 bases between. As DNA, the CDR3 is TGCGCCAGCAGCTTAGCGGAGGGCTACGAGCAGTACTTC. Amino acids: CASSLAEGYEQYF.

The sample holds a few counts of this clonotype. V and J are TRBV27 and TRBJ2-7; a possible D gene is TRBD1 (5 bases). V lost 8 bases and J lost 2, with 19 bases in between. This CDR3 has 15 residues. CDR1 is MNHEY, CDR2 SMNVEV, per germline (reference sequence). CDR3 sequence: CASLSRPGYAYEQYV. CDR3 in DNA: TGTGCCAGCCTGTCCCGACCAGGGTATGCCTACGAGCAGTACGTC.

CDR3 in amino acids: CASSLTGLNNEKLFF. CDR3 bases: TGTGCCAGCAGCTTAACGGGACTCAATAATGAAAAACTGTTTTTT. V usage is TRBV7-8 and J usage is TRBJ1-4, with TRBD1 as a possible D gene (5 bases). Germline-derived CDR1 and CDR2 are SGHVS and FQNEAQ. This CDR3 contains 15 residues. Trimming cost V 2 bases and J 4 bases, with 11 bases left between them.

This clonotype was detected many times. V is TRBV12-3 or TRBV12-4 and J is TRBJ1-2, with a tentative D call TRBD1 (6 bases). The germline V and J ends were trimmed by 3 bases and 8 bases, with 16 bases remaining between them. This CDR3 contains 14 residues. The CDR3 sequence is CASSLTRPGGGYTF. CDR3 nucleotide sequence: TGTGCCAGCAGTTTGACTAGGCCGGGGGGCGGCTACACCTTC.